This T cell receptor (beta chain) was documented in a study of PD-L1 blockade in urothelial cancer. Study at large: About 85% of the 29 patients were males with bladder-origin urothelial cancer. Enrolled patients had been treated previously with 0 to 3 chemotherapy regimens. Study-level points and caveats: Pretreatment clonality of the blood TCR repertoire below the median was predictive of superior survival.

The V segment lost 4 bases and the J segment 10 bases; nucleotides outside the gene matches: 5. Germline CDR1 is SGHRS and CDR2 is YFSETQ. This CDR3 spans 14 amino acids. Templates that were synthetic TCR analogs were spiked into each PCR. TCRdb's table, derived via immunoSEQ multiplex PCR, lists solely in-frame clones and lacks some. This table holds about 110,000 clones, approximately 86% found once. This clone appeared a single time. What it binds is not known. The rearrangement joins TRBV5-1 to TRBJ1-6; 10 nucleotides line up with TRBD1. The sequenced sample was PBMCs, obtained around atezolizumab (anti-PD-L1) treatment. The receptor comes from a man aged 50 or older with urothelial cancer. In DNA, the CDR3 is TGCGCCAGCAGCCCCTGGACAGGGGGATCACCCCTCCACTTT. Protein: CASSPWTGGSPLHF.